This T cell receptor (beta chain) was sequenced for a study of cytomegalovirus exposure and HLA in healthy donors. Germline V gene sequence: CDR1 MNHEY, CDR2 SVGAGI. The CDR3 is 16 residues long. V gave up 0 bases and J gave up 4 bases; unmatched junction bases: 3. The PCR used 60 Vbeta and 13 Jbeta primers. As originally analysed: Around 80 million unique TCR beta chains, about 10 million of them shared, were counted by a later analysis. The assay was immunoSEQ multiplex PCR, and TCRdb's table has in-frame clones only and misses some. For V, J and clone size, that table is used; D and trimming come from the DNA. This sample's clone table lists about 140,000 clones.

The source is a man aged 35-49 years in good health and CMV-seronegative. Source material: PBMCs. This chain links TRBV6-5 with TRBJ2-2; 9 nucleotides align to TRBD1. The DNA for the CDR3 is TGTGCCAGCAGTTACTCAGGGACAGGGCTCACCGGGGAGCTGTTTTTT. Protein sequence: CASSYSGTGLTGELFF.